These 3 T cell receptor beta chains originate from one sample sequenced in a study of vaccination effects on CD4 cells after COVID-19 (dated 2022 in TCRdb). Library preparation was by the immunoSEQ multiplex PCR assay. Imported from immuneACCESS, the table was reduced by TCRdb to in-frame sequences with V and J called. These copies leave out some clones; in studies compared against another copy, an unresolved V gene accounts for under half, and the cause of the remainder is not known. The sample table lists fewer than 25,000 clones, 68% of them with a count of one. Roughly 11% of the sample is held by the ten biggest clonotypes. In the ViraFEST assay, PBMC were stimulated with viral peptide pools, and TCR sequencing was then used to find antigen-specific CD4+ T cell clonotypes based on their expansion. After around eleven days of culture, CD4+ T cells were isolated with the EasySep CD4+ T cell isolation kit. None of the healthy vaccine recipients had a prior SARS-CoV-2 infection, which was confirmed by nucleocapsid antibody tests that came back negative both before and after vaccination.

Their antigens are not known. Source: CD4+ T cells from PBMCs cultured with HCoV-NL63 spike peptides, taken before COVID-19 vaccination. Taken with the paper, the label for cell subset or site translates to: HCoV-NL63 spike overlapping peptide pool stimulation. Every receptor here comes from a human donor who received a COVID-19 vaccine.

The V gene is TRBV21-1, the J gene TRBJ2-1; TRBD2 is the table's D call, not checked against the DNA. TRBV21-1 is marked as a pseudogene. The CDR3 runs to 15 residues. CDR3 nucleotide sequence: TGTGCCAGCAGCAAACTAGCGGGAAAATACAATGAGCAGTTCTTC. It codes for CASSKLAGKYNEQFF.

This chain joins TRBV27 and TRBJ2-7; 7 bases map to TRBD1. This CDR3 spans 17 amino acids. J gave up 2 bases and V 1 base, and 11 bases lay outside the gene matches. Germline assignment: CDR1 MNHEY and CDR2 SMNVEV (reference sequence). The CDR3 loop reads CASSLFGRLQGTYEQYF. Written as DNA, the CDR3 is TGTGCCAGCAGTTTATTCGGCCGATTACAGGGGACCTACGAGCAGTACTTC.

This chain connects TRBV19 to TRBJ1-4, with 9 bases identical to TRBD1. The CDR3 has 15 residues. Trimming cost V 5 bases and J 5 bases; bases outside gene matches: 6. The germline V gene has CDR1 LNHDA and CDR2 SQIVND (reference sequence). The CDR3 reads CASSGLGQGNEKLFF. Written as DNA, the CDR3 is TGTGCCAGTAGTGGGTTGGGACAGGGAAATGAAAAACTGTTTTTT.